These T cell receptor beta chains were read from a single sample in a study of PD-1 blockade in classical Hodgkin lymphoma. Only in-frame clones appear in the TCRdb table, and some are missing; sequencing was by immunoSEQ multiplex PCR. This sample carries roughly 42,000 clones, over 55% of them seen once, and the ten largest clones take approximately 3%. This sample comprised peripheral blood mononuclear cells (PBMCs), obtained at baseline. The receptor source for this set is a human donor with classical Hodgkin lymphoma. Each CDR3 is given with its conserved first and last residue. The order of the fields is CDR3 length, J gene, V gene, clone size, D gene, CDR3 protein, CDR3 DNA. A D gene is named only where the DNA matches it firmly. Size is omitted from some rows. Given values are once, few, many or a class for expanded clones.

>17|TRBJ2-1|TRBV4-3|NA|NA
CASSQGVPGSSYNEQFF
TGCGCCAGCAGCCAGGGTGTACCAGGGAGCTCCTACAATGAGCAGTTCTTC
>14|TRBJ2-1|TRBV7-2|NA|TRBD2
CASSLAGGPNEQFF
TGTGCCAGCAGCTTAGCGGGAGGGCCCAATGAGCAGTTCTTC
>17|TRBJ1-3|TRBV9|NA|NA
CASSPGGATAGRNTIYF
TGTGCCAGCAGCCCTGGCGGAGCGACAGCAGGCAGGAACACCATATATTTT
>14|TRBJ1-1|TRBV14|NA|TRBD1
CASSLLDRATEAFF
TGTGCCAGCAGCCTTTTGGACAGGGCCACTGAAGCTTTCTTT
>21|TRBJ1-2|TRBV7-8|NA|NA
CASSPYHRSFMTRGSNNGYTF
TGTGCCAGCAGCCCTTATCACCGCTCTTTTATGACCCGGGGCAGCAATAATGGCTACACCTTC
>15|TRBJ1-1|TRBV2|NA|TRBD1
CARSDDRALRSEAFF
TGTGCCAGGTCAGATGACAGGGCCCTACGGTCTGAAGCTTTCTTT
>14|TRBJ1-2|TRBV29-1|NA|TRBD1
CSVGTGVSGYGYTF
TGCAGCGTCGGGACAGGGGTTTCAGGCTATGGCTACACCTTC
>17|TRBJ2-7|TRBV27|NA|TRBD1
CASSLVFLGQGSYEQYF
TGTGCCAGCAGTCTAGTCTTTCTCGGACAGGGATCCTACGAGCAGTACTTC
>16|TRBJ1-6|TRBV4-1|NA|NA
CASSYSFNEGYSPLHF
TGCGCCAGCAGCTACTCGTTCAATGAGGGGTATTCACCCCTCCACTTT
>15|TRBJ1-5|TRBV6-5|NA|TRBD1
CASSDGQGAVQPQHF
TGTGCCAGCAGCGACGGACAGGGGGCAGTTCAGCCCCAGCATTTT
>13|TRBJ2-3|TRBV19|few|NA
CASGVTGEHTQYF
TGTGCCAGTGGAGTTACGGGGGAACACACGCAGTATTTT
>16|TRBJ2-3|TRBV19|NA|NA
CASSIVEISRTDTQYF
TGTGCCAGTAGTATAGTGGAGATTTCTCGCACAGATACGCAGTATTTT
>17|TRBJ1-1|TRBV4-2|once|NA
CASSQDSPRVANTEAFF
TGTGCCAGCAGCCAAGACTCCCCGAGGGTAGCCAACACTGAAGCTTTCTTT
>13|TRBJ1-1|TRBV11-3|once|NA
CASSSVGGDEAFF
TGTGCCAGCAGCTCCGTCGGAGGGGATGAAGCTTTCTTT
>13|TRBJ1-3|TRBV6-1|NA|NA
CASSEVRGNTIYF
TGTGCCAGCAGTGAAGTGAGGGGAAACACCATATATTTT
>16|TRBJ1-1|TRBV11-1|NA|TRBD1
CASSFQGRGQLAEAFF
TGTGCCAGCAGCTTCCAGGGGAGGGGACAGCTCGCTGAAGCTTTCTTT
>11|TRBJ1-1|TRBV28|NA|NA
CASKGNTEAFF
TGTGCCAGCAAAGGGAACACTGAAGCTTTCTTT
>15|TRBJ1-1|TRBV13|NA|TRBD1
CASSLERGLETEAFF
TGTGCCAGCAGCTTAGAAAGGGGGCTTGAGACTGAAGCTTTCTTT
>11|TRBJ2-7|TRBV7-8|NA|NA
CASSFNDEQYF
TGTGCCAGCAGCTTTAACGACGAGCAGTACTTC
>15|TRBJ2-5|TRBV5-6|NA|TRBD1
CASSFPQGMEETQYF
TGTGCCAGCAGCTTCCCACAGGGGATGGAGGAGACCCAGTACTTC
>15|TRBJ2-7|TRBV30|few|TRBD1
CAWSFTDRGLREQYF
TGTGCCTGGAGTTTTACGGACAGGGGGCTTCGGGAGCAGTACTTC